The 20 T cell receptor beta chains reported below all come from one sample, sequenced in a study of blood T cells in healthy people across ages. With a J-beta primer mix and a sample-barcoded 5' primer, a second PCR ran about 7 to 11 cycles. Via MiXCR, TCRdb re-called the 5' RACE reads, giving one row per CDR3 protein. The repertoire holds approximately 770,000 distinct CDR3 sequences, with 58% as singletons. The sequencing sample was made of blood. These receptors originate from a man under 40 in good health.

This clonotype came up a few times. This chain connects TRBV5-8 to TRBJ2-3; D might be TRBD2 (5 bases). The CDR3 is 15 amino acids. The V gene's germline CDR1 is SGHTS and CDR2 YDEGEE. The V end lost 6 bases, the J end lost 4 bases, and 18 bases lay between the germline ends. The CDR3 is CASIFWQRNPDTQYF. In DNA, the CDR3 is TGTGCCAGCATCTTTTGGCAGCGGAACCCAGATACGCAGTATTTT.

This chain links TRBV27 with TRBJ2-3; D is unresolved. Germline lookup yields CDR1 MNHEY and CDR2 SMNVEV (reference sequence). The CDR3 is 14 residues long. V was shortened by 6 bases and J by 0 bases, with 10 bases between the two germline ends. In DNA form, the CDR3 reads TGTGCCAGCAGCCAAACGCGGAGCACAGATACGCAGTATTTT. The encoded protein is CASSQTRSTDTQYF.

The genes are TRBV5-5 and TRBJ2-5; TRBD2 might be the D (5 bases). The CDR3 is 15 residues long. Trimming pared 2 bases from V and 5 bases from J, leaving 16 bases between. The V gene's germline CDR1 is SGHKS and CDR2 YYEKEE (reference sequence). The CDR3 sequence: CASSFARDLSETQYF. In DNA, the CDR3 is TGTGCCAGCAGCTTCGCGAGGGATCTTTCTGAGACCCAGTACTTC.

The J gene is TRBJ2-5, the V gene TRBV3-1; D is perhaps TRBD1 (7 bases). The V end lost 2 bases, the J end lost 11 bases, and 21 bases lay between the germline ends. This CDR3 is 15 amino acids long. Germline assignment: CDR1 LGHDT and CDR2 YNNKEL (reference sequence). Here the CDR3 reads CASSQSSAGGNEQYF. The CDR3 DNA sequence: TGTGCCAGCAGCCAAAGTAGTGCAGGGGGGAATGAGCAGTACTTC.

This clonotype has a handful of counts. The CDR3 reads CATSVDRGYETQYF. In DNA form, the CDR3 reads TGTGCCACCAGCGTGGACAGGGGATATGAGACCCAGTACTTC. The J gene is TRBJ2-5, the V gene TRBV15, with TRBD1 identical over 9 bases. Trimming removed 5 bases from V and 5 bases from J; junction bases left unmatched: 6. Germline CDR1 LNHNV, CDR2 YYDKDF (reference sequence). The CDR3 totals 14 residues.

There are a few counts of this clonotype. V usage is TRBV10-3 and J usage is TRBJ1-1; 8 nucleotides line up with TRBD1. Per germline, CDR1 ENHRY and CDR2 SYGVKD. Unmatched junction bases numbered 7, after V lost 6 bases and J lost 4 bases. The CDR3 has 14 residues. CDR3 sequence (DNA): TGTGCCATCAGCCCGGACAGGGCGGCCACTGAAGCTTTCTTT. Protein product: CAISPDRAATEAFF.

The chain is built from TRBV23-1 and TRBJ2-7; possibly TRBD1 or TRBD2 for D (5 bases each). TRBV23-1 falls under the ORF class, with uncertain function. The CDR3 loop spans 12 amino acids. The CDR3 loop reads CGGPIPAYEQYF. CDR3 nucleotide sequence: TGCGGGGGACCGATCCCAGCCTACGAGCAGTACTTC.

The chain employs TRBV20-1 and TRBJ2-5; D is undetermined. The CDR3 has 13 residues. The V gene lost 4 bases and the J gene lost 4 bases, with 13 bases spanning the gap. Germline assignment: CDR1 DFQATT and CDR2 SNEGSKA (reference sequence). DNA for the CDR3: TGCAGTGCTATTTGGCAGATCCGAGAGACCCAGTACTTC. Its protein is CSAIWQIRETQYF.

This clonotype turned up a few times. The rearrangement uses TRBV9 and TRBJ2-5; no firm D call. Trimming took 0 bases from V and 5 from J, leaving 11 bases between them. Per the germline V gene, CDR1 is SGDLS and CDR2 is YYNGEE. There are 14 residues in the CDR3. The CDR3 sequence is CASSVDGRKETQYF. The CDR3 bases are TGTGCCAGCAGCGTAGATGGGCGAAAGGAGACCCAGTACTTC.

This clonotype was counted between two and nine times. The CDR3 protein is CASSIAGTVNTEAFF. The CDR3, as DNA: TGTGCCAGTAGTATTGCCGGGACAGTGAACACTGAAGCTTTCTTT. V gene TRBV19 combines with J gene TRBJ1-1; TRBD1 matches 7 bases. The CDR3 totals 15 residues. Germline CDR1 and CDR2: LNHDA and SQIVND (reference sequence). J was trimmed by 0 bases and V by 3 bases; bases with no gene match: 4.

The chain carries TRBV6-1 and TRBJ1-5; 7 bases map to TRBD1. There are 14 residues in the CDR3. V dropped 6 bases and J dropped 5; count of bases not matched to a gene: 7. Per the germline V gene, CDR1 is MNHNS and CDR2 is SASEGT. This CDR3 is CASRVTGDHQPQHF. CDR3 coding DNA: TGTGCCAGCAGGGTTACAGGGGACCATCAGCCCCAGCATTTT.

Concerning this clonotype: A read error may explain this, as a much larger clone is one base away. V and J are TRBV3-1 and TRBJ1-2; no clear D gene. Per the germline V gene, CDR1 is LGHDT and CDR2 is YNNKEL (reference sequence). CDR3 length equals 13 residues. CDR3 nucleotide sequence: TGTGCCAACAGCCCACGGATGAACTATGGCTACACCTTC. Its protein is CANSPRMNYGYTF. The whole variable domain, filled in from reference TRBV3-1 and TRBJ1-2, reads DTAVSQTPKYLVTQMGNDKSIKCEQNLGHDTMYWYKQDSKKFLKIMFSYNNKELIINETVPNRFSPKSPDKAHLNLHINSLELGDSAVYFCANSPRMNYGYTFGSGTRLTVV.

This rearrangement joins TRBV28 to TRBJ2-3; TRBD2 is a possible D gene (5 bases). The CDR3 sequence is 16 residues long. Trimming removed 7 bases from V and 4 bases from J, with 21 bases in between. CDR1 is MDHEN and CDR2 is SYDVKM in the germline V gene. In DNA, the CDR3 is TGTGCCAGCATGGTCGGAGGCCAGACTCCCTCAGATACGCAGTATTTT. It codes for CASMVGGQTPSDTQYF.

The chain couples TRBV9 to TRBJ2-4; 7 nucleotides line up with TRBD2. The J call is uncertain, as TRBJ2-7 better fits the DNA end. This CDR3 comprises 14 residues. From germline, CDR1 is SGDLS and CDR2 YYNGEE. In nucleotides, the CDR3 is TGTGCCAGCAGCGTTCTAGCGGAGACCTACGAGCAGTACTTC. Translating it yields CASSVLAETYEQYF.

The chain recombines TRBV29-1 with TRBJ2-1; the D gene is possibly TRBD1 (6 bases). V dropped 2 bases and J dropped 13 bases, with 21 bases sitting between them. Per the germline V gene, CDR1 is SQVTM and CDR2 is ANQGSEA. The CDR3 sequence is 14 residues long. CDR3 region: CSVEPGEKGETQFF. CDR3 coding DNA: TGCAGCGTTGAACCTGGGGAGAAGGGGGAGACCCAGTTCTTC.

The chain couples TRBV7-3 to TRBJ2-1; perhaps TRBD1 as D (5 bases). Germline V gene lookup returns CDR1 SGHTA and CDR2 FQGTGA. The CDR3 runs to 15 residues. V gave up 3 bases and J gave up 4 bases, with 13 bases separating them. CDR3 DNA sequence: TGTGCCAGCAGCTTGGAAGACAGTGGGTACAATGAGCAGTTCTTC. This encodes CASSLEDSGYNEQFF.

This clonotype showed up just once. This chain uses TRBV7-2 with TRBJ1-2, with a possible D match to TRBD1 (5 bases). The CDR3 is made up of 13 amino acids. CDR1 SGHTA and CDR2 FQGNSA come from the germline V gene. The ends were cut back, 5 bases at V and 5 bases at J, with 12 bases in the middle. Written as DNA, the CDR3 is TGTGCCAGCAGCCGGGACGTGGAGTATGGCTACACCTTC. This sequence encodes CASSRDVEYGYTF.

The chain links TRBV28 to TRBJ2-5; D is possibly TRBD2 (7 bases). The J call is doubtful: the DNA matches TRBJ2-7 better. Germline V lookup: CDR1 MDHEN, CDR2 SYDVKM. The CDR3 covers 12 residues. For the CDR3, the DNA is TGTGCCAGCAGATTAGGGGGGGGCGAGCAGTACTTC. It specifies CASRLGGGEQYF.

The J gene is TRBJ2-2, the V gene TRBV7-3; TRBD1 matches at 10 bases. CDR3 length: 20 residues. Germline V gives CDR1 SGHTA, CDR2 FQGTGA. Trimming removed 3 bases from V and 2 bases from J; junction bases left unmatched: 15. The CDR3 nucleotides are TGTGCCAGCAGCTTCAGCCATAGAAATTGGGACAGGGGAAACACCGGGGAGCTGTTTTTT. Translated: CASSFSHRNWDRGNTGELFF.

A few counts support this clonotype. The V call is TRBV20-1, the J call TRBJ1-6; 9 bases line up with TRBD1. The CDR3 is 15 amino acids. The V gene end was trimmed by 7 bases and the J gene end by 7 bases; junction bases not matched to a gene: 11. In germline, CDR1 is DFQATT, CDR2 SNEGSKA (reference sequence). This chain's CDR3 is CSVSRTQGANSPLHF. CDR3 bases: TGCAGTGTGTCCCGAACACAGGGGGCGAATTCACCCCTCCACTTT.